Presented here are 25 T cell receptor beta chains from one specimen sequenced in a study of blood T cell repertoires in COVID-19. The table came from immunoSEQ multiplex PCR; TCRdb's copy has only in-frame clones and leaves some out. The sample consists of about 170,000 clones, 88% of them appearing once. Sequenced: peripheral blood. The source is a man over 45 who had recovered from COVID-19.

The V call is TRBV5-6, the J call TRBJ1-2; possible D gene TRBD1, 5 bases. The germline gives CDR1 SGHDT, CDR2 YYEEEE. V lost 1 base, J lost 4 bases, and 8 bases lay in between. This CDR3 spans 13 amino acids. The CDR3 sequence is CASSLQGGYGYTF. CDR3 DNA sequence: TGTGCCAGCAGCTTGCAGGGCGGCTATGGCTACACCTTC.

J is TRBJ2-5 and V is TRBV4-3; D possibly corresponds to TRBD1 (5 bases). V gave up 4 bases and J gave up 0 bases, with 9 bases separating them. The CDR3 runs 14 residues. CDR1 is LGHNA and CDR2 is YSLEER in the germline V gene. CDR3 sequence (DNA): TGCGCCAGCAGCCCACAGGCCTACCAAGAGACCCAGTACTTC. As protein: CASSPQAYQETQYF.

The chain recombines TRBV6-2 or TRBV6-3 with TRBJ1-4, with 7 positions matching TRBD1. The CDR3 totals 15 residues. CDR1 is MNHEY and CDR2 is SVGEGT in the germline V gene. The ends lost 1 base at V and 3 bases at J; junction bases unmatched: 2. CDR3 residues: CASSYFGTANEKLFF. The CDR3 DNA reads TGTGCCAGCAGTTACTTCGGGACAGCTAATGAAAAACTGTTTTTT.

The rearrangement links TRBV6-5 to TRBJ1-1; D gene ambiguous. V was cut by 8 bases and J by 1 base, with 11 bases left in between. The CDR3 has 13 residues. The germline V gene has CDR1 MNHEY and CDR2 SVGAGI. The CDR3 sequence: CASRNPGNTEAFF. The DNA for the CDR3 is TGTGCCAGCCGAAATCCAGGGAACACTGAAGCTTTCTTT.

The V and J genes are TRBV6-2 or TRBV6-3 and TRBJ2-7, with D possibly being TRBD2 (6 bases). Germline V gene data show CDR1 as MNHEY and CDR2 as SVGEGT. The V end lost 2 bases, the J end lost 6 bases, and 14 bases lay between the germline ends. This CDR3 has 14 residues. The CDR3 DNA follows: TGTGCCAGCAGTTACGGGACTTTAGTCCGCGAGCAGTACTTC. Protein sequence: CASSYGTLVREQYF.

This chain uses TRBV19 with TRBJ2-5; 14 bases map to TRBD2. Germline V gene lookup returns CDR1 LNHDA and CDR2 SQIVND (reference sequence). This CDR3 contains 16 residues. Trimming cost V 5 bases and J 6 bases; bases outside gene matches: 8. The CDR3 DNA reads TGTGCCAGTAGTCCTGGACTAGCGGGAGGACATAAGACCCAGTACTTC. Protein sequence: CASSPGLAGGHKTQYF.

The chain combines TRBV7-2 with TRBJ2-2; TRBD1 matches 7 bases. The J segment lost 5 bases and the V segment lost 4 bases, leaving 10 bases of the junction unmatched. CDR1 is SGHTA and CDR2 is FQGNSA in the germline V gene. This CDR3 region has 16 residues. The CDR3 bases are TGTGCCAGCAGCTGGAGGACAGGAACGGGGACCGGGGAGCTGTTTTTT. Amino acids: CASSWRTGTGTGELFF.

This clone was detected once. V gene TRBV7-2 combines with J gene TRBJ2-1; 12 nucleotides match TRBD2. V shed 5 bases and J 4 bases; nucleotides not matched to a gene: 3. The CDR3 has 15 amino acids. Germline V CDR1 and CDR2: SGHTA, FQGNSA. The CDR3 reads CASSVTSGGYNEQFF. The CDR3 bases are TGTGCCAGCAGCGTAACTAGCGGGGGGTACAATGAGCAGTTCTTC.

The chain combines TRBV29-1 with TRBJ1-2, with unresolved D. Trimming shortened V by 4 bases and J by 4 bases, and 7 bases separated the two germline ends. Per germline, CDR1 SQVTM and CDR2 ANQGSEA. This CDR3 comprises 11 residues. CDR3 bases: TGCAGCGTTGTATCAGTCTATGGCTACACCTTC. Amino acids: CSVVSVYGYTF.

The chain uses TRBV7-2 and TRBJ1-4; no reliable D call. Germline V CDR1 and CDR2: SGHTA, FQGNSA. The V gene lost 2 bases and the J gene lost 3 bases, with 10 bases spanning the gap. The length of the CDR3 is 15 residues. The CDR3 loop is CASSLYPAANEKLFF. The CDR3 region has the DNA TGTGCCAGCAGCTTATACCCCGCAGCTAATGAAAAACTGTTTTTT. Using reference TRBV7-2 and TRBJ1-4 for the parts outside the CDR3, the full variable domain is GAGVSQSPSNKVTEKGKDVELRCDPISGHTALYWYRQSLGQGLEFLIYFQGNSAPDKSGLPSDRFSAERTGGSVSTLTIQRTQQEDSAVYLCASSLYPAANEKLFFGSGTQLSVL.

CDR3 amino acids: CASRSGQGFLDEQYF. CDR3 bases: TGTGCCAGTAGATCGGGACAGGGCTTTTTGGACGAGCAGTACTTC. This rearrangement joins TRBV19 to TRBJ2-7; TRBD1 aligns across 9 bases. With V trimmed by 6 bases and J by 5 bases, 11 bases remained unmatched. The V gene's germline CDR1 is LNHDA and CDR2 SQIVND (reference sequence). The CDR3 sequence is 15 residues long. Combining the CDR3 with reference TRBV19 and TRBJ2-7 gives the whole variable domain DGGITQSPKYLFRKEGQNVTLSCEQNLNHDAMYWYRQDPGQGLRLIYYSQIVNDFQKGDIAEGYSVSREKKESFPLTVTSAQKNPTAFYLCASRSGQGFLDEQYFGPGTRLTVT.

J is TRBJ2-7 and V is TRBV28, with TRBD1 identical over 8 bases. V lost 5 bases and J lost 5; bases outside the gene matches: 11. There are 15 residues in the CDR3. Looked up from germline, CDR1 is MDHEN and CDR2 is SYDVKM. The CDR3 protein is CASSLPGQGPHEQYF. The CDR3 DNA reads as TGTGCCAGCAGTCTCCCCGGACAGGGACCCCACGAGCAGTACTTC.

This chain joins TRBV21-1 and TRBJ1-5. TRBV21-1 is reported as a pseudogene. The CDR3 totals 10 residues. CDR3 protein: CASNPKYQHF. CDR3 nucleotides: TGTGCCAGCAATCCTAAGTACCAGCATTTT.

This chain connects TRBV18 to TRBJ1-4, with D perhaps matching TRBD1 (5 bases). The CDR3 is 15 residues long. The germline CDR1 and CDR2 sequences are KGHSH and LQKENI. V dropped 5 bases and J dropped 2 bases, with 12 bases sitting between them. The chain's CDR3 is CASSRVGGTNEKLFF. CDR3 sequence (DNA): TGTGCCAGCTCAAGGGTTGGGGGGACTAATGAAAAACTGTTTTTT.

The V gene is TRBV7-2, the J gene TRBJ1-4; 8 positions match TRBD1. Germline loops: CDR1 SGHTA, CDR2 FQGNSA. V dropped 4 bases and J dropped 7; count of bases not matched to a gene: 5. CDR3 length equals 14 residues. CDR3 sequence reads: CASSSTGVREKLFF. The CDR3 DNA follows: TGTGCCAGCAGCTCGACAGGGGTGCGTGAAAAACTGTTTTTT.

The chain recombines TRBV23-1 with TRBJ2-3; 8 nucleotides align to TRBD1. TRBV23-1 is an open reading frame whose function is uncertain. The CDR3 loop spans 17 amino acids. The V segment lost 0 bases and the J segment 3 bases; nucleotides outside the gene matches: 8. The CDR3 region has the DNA TGCGCCAGCAGTCAATCGGGGCACAGGGGGTATACAGATACGCAGTATTTT. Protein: CASSQSGHRGYTDTQYF.

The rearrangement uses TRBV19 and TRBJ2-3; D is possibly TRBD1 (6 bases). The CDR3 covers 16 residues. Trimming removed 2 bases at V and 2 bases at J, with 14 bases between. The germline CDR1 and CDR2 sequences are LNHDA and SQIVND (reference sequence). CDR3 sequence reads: CASSIQAGVITDTQYF. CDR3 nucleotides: TGTGCCAGTAGTATACAAGCAGGGGTAATCACAGATACGCAGTATTTT.

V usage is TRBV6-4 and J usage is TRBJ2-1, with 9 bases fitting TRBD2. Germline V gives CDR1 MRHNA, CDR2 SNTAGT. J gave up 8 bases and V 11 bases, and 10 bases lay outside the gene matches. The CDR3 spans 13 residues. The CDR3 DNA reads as TGTGCCCCTTACGGACTAGCGAGGGATGAGCAGTTCTTC. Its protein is CAPYGLARDEQFF.

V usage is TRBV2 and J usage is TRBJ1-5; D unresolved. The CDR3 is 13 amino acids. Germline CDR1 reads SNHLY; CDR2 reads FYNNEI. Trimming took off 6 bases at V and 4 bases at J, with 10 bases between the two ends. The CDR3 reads CASRTETNQPQHF. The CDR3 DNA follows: TGTGCCAGCAGAACAGAGACGAATCAGCCCCAGCATTTT.

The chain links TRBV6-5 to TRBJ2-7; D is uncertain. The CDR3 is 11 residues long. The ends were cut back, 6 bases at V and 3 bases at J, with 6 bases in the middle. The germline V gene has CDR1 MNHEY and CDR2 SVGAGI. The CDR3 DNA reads TGTGCCAGCAGGGCTAGCTACGAGCAGTACTTC. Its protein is CASRASYEQYF.

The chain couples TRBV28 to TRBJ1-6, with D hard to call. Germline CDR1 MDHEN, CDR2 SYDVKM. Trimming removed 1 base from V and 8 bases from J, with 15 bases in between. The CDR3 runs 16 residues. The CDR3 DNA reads TGTGCCAGCAGTTTATTCGGGCCTGGGAGGGATTCACCCCTCCACTTT. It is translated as CASSLFGPGRDSPLHF.

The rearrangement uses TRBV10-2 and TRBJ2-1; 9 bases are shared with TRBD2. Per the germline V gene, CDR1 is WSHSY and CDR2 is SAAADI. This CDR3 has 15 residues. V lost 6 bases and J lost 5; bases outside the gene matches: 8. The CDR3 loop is CASSATSGSNNEQFF. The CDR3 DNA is TGCGCCAGCAGCGCGACTAGCGGCTCGAACAATGAGCAGTTCTTC.

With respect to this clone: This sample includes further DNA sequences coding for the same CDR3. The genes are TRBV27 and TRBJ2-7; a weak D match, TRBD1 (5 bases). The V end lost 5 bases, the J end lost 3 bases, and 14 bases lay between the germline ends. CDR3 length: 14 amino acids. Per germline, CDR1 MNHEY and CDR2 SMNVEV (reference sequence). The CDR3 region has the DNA TGTGCCAGCAGTCTTCAGGGCGCTAACTACGAGCAGTACTTC. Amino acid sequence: CASSLQGANYEQYF.

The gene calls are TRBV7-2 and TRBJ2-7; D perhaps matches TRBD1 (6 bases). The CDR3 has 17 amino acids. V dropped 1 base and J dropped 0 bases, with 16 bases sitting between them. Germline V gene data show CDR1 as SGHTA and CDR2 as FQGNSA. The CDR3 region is CASSLDSRTANSYEQYF. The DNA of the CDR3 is TGTGCCAGCAGCTTAGATTCCCGGACAGCGAACTCCTACGAGCAGTACTTC. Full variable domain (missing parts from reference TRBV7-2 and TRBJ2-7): GAGVSQSPSNKVTEKGKDVELRCDPISGHTALYWYRQSLGQGLEFLIYFQGNSAPDKSGLPSDRFSAERTGGSVSTLTIQRTQQEDSAVYLCASSLDSRTANSYEQYFGPGTRLTVT.

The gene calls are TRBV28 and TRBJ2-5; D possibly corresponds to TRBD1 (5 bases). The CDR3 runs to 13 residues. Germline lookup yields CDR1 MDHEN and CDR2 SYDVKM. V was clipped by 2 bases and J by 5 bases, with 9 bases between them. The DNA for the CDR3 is TGTGCCAGCAGTTTAGGGGCCCTGGAGACCCAGTACTTC. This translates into CASSLGALETQYF.